The present T cell receptor (beta chain) was sequenced within a study of CD8 T cells in Susac syndrome. Reverse transcription used roughly 0.45 to 1 ug RNA and random hexamers. TCRdb re-called the immunoSEQ multiplex PCR reads through MiXCR, storing one row per CDR3 protein. The repertoire has roughly 120,000 distinct CDR3 sequences, roughly 92% of them found once; the top ten carry about 0.089%. TCR beta was sequenced from blood CD8+ and CD4+ T cells. CDR3 size: 17 residues. The sample was CD4+ T cells from PBMCs. The chain is built from TRBV21-1 and TRBJ2-7; the table's TRBD1 call for D was not verified on the DNA. TRBV21-1 is designated a pseudogene. The TCR originated in a human donor in good health. The DNA for the CDR3 is TGTGCCAGCAGCAAAGTCCAACGTGGGACAGGGGACCACGAGCAGTACTTC. Translating gives CASSKVQRGTGDHEQYF.